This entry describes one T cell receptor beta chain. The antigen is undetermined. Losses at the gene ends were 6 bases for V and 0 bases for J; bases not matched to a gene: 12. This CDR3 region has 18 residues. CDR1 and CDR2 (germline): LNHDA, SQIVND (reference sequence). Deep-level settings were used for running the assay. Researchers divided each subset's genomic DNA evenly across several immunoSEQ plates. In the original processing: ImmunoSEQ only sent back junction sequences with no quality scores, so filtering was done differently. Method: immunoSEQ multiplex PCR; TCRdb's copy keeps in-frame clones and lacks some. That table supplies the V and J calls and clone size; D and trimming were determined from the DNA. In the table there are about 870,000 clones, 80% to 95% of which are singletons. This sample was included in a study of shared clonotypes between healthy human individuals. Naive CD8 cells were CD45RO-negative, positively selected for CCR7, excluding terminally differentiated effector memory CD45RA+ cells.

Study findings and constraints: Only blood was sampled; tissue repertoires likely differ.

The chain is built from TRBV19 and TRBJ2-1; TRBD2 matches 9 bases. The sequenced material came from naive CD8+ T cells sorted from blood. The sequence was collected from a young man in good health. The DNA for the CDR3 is TGTGCCAGTAGCGTCTTGACTAGCGGAAGACCCTCCTACAATGAGCAGTTCTTC. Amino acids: CASSVLTSGRPSYNEQFF. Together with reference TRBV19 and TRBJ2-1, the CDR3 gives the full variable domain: DGGITQSPKYLFRKEGQNVTLSCEQNLNHDAMYWYRQDPGQGLRLIYYSQIVNDFQKGDIAEGYSVSREKKESFPLTVTSAQKNPTAFYLCASSVLTSGRPSYNEQFFGPGTRLTVL.